The 23 T cell receptor beta chains given below trace back to one sample, sequenced in a study of blood T cell repertoires in COVID-19. The data were produced by immunoSEQ multiplex PCR, yet TCRdb's version contains in-frame clones alone and is incomplete. The data contain tens of thousands of clones, 88% of them singletons. Material: peripheral blood. Receptors originate from a human donor in a cohort sampled during active COVID-19.

This chain joins TRBV10-3 and TRBJ1-1; D is perhaps TRBD1 (5 bases). Trimming stripped 11 bases from V and 0 bases from J, with 10 bases between. This CDR3 has 12 amino acids. The germline CDR1 and CDR2 sequences are ENHRY and SYGVKD. CDR3 loop: CAAGQMNTEAFF. The CDR3, as DNA: TGTGCCGCGGGGCAGATGAACACTGAAGCTTTCTTT.

CDR3 residues: CASTASGYTDTQYF. CDR3 sequence (DNA): TGTGCCAGTACTGCTAGCGGTTACACAGATACGCAGTATTTT. V and J are TRBV19 and TRBJ2-3; 7 bases agree with TRBD2. Trimming took 7 bases from V and 2 from J; bases not matched to a gene: 6. CDR3 length: 14 residues. Germline-derived CDR1 and CDR2 are LNHDA and SQIVND (reference sequence).

The chain links TRBV5-8 to TRBJ2-1; perhaps TRBD2 as D (5 bases). Germline assignment: CDR1 SGHTS and CDR2 YDEGEE. The CDR3 extends over 12 amino acids. V was pared by 5 bases and J by 6 bases, with 9 bases between. The CDR3 spells CASSRTGNEQFF. CDR3 coding DNA: TGTGCCAGCAGTCGGACTGGCAATGAGCAGTTCTTC. The full variable domain, its missing parts supplied by reference TRBV5-8 and TRBJ2-1, is EAGVTQSPTHLIKTRGQQATLRCSPISGHTSVYWYQQALGLGLQFLLWYDEGEERNRGNFPPRFSGRQFPNYSSELNVNALELEDSALYLCASSRTGNEQFFGPGTRLTVL.

The chain carries TRBV5-1 and TRBJ2-2, with D unclear. The V and J ends lost 0 bases and 4 bases respectively, with 13 bases between them. The CDR3 has 16 amino acids. CDR1 is SGHRS and CDR2 is YFSETQ in the germline V gene. In DNA, the CDR3 is TGCGCCAGCAGCTTGGCCAAGGCTAGTTTCACCGGGGAGCTGTTTTTT. As protein: CASSLAKASFTGELFF.

This chain joins TRBV5-8 and TRBJ2-3; 10 bases are shared with TRBD2. V was pared by 5 bases and J by 2 bases, with 5 bases of the junction left unmatched. In germline, CDR1 is SGHTS, CDR2 YDEGEE. The CDR3 is 15 amino acids. The CDR3 DNA follows: TGTGCCAGCAGTTCAGCGGGAGGGCACACAGATACGCAGTATTTT. It encodes CASSSAGGHTDTQYF.

The chain recombines TRBV7-9 with TRBJ2-1; TRBD2 might be the D (7 bases). This CDR3 contains 17 residues. The ends were cut back, 6 bases at V and 4 bases at J, with 22 bases in the middle. The V gene's germline CDR1 is SEHNR and CDR2 FQNEAQ (reference sequence). The CDR3 reads CASRRWGGGSSYNEQFF. In DNA, the CDR3 is TGTGCCAGCAGGCGATGGGGAGGGGGGTCGTCGTACAATGAGCAGTTCTTC. Looking up the rest from reference TRBV7-9 and TRBJ2-1 gives the full variable domain: DTGVSQNPRHKITKRGQNVTFRCDPISEHNRLYWYRQTLGQGPEFLTYFQNEAQLEKSRLLSDRFSAERPKGSFSTLEIQRTEQGDSAMYLCASRRWGGGSSYNEQFFGPGTRLTVL.

The chain employs TRBV6-5 and TRBJ1-2; perhaps TRBD1 as D (5 bases). V lost 7 bases to trimming and J lost 8 bases, with 20 bases between them. CDR1 and CDR2 (germline): MNHEY, SVGAGI. The CDR3 loop spans 14 amino acids. CDR3 sequence reads: CASKPTGGAEGYTF. CDR3 in DNA: TGTGCCAGCAAACCTACAGGTGGGGCGGAAGGCTACACCTTC.

This clone was detected only once. The chain carries TRBV5-1 and TRBJ2-3; TRBD2 agrees at 12 bases. From germline, CDR1 is SGHRS and CDR2 YFSETQ. The CDR3 has 16 residues. Trimming took 4 bases from V and 2 from J; bases not matched to a gene: 5. The CDR3 region is CASSPTSGRSTDTQYF. The CDR3, as DNA: TGCGCCAGCAGCCCGACTAGCGGGAGATCCACAGATACGCAGTATTTT. Full variable domain (rest looked up from reference TRBV5-1 and TRBJ2-3): KAGVTQTPRYLIKTRGQQVTLSCSPISGHRSVSWYQQTPGQGLQFLFEYFSETQRNKGNFPGRFSGRQFSNSRSEMNVSTLELGDSALYLCASSPTSGRSTDTQYFGPGTRLTVL.

The CDR3, as DNA: TGTGCCAGCTCCACGCTTCCCAGCTCCTATAATTCACCCCTCCACTTT. It translates to CASSTLPSSYNSPLHF. This rearrangement joins TRBV18 to TRBJ1-6, with D uncertain. Germline V CDR1 and CDR2: KGHSH, LQKENI. This CDR3 spans 16 amino acids. V shed 6 bases and J shed 0 bases, with 12 bases lying between them.

This chain uses TRBV18 with TRBJ2-7; D gene ambiguous. CDR1 KGHSH and CDR2 LQKENI come from the germline V gene. V was clipped by 0 bases and J by 1 base, with 10 bases between them. This CDR3 contains 15 residues. CDR3: CASSPPYPGSYEQYF. Written as DNA, the CDR3 is TGTGCCAGCTCACCACCGTATCCAGGTTCCTACGAGCAGTACTTC.

This sequence joins TRBV5-1 and TRBJ1-1; the D gene is possibly TRBD1 (6 bases). The germline gives CDR1 SGHRS, CDR2 YFSETQ. V was clipped by 5 bases and J by 2 bases, with 10 bases between them. The CDR3 has 13 amino acids. The CDR3 bases are TGCGCCAGCAGAAGGACAGAAAACACTGAAGCTTTCTTT. The encoded protein is CASRRTENTEAFF.

This chain links TRBV3-1 (or the pseudogene TRBV3-2) with TRBJ2-7; the D gene is possibly TRBD2 (5 bases). Per the germline V gene, CDR1 is LGHDT and CDR2 is YNNKEL (reference sequence). V lost 1 base, J lost 7 bases, and 23 bases lay in between. CDR3 length equals 17 residues. DNA for the CDR3: TGTGCCAGCAGCCAAGGGTTGGGCGGGTCCCCTCCGGGAGAGCAGTACTTC. Translation: CASSQGLGGSPPGEQYF.

The chain uses TRBV19 and TRBJ1-1; 9 bases map to TRBD1. The germline V gene has CDR1 LNHDA and CDR2 SQIVND (reference sequence). Losses at the gene ends were 3 bases for V and 2 bases for J; bases not matched to a gene: 4. The CDR3 sequence is 15 residues long. The CDR3 region has the DNA TGTGCCAGTAGTATGACAGGGGGTGAAAACACTGAAGCTTTCTTT. It translates to CASSMTGGENTEAFF.

The V call is TRBV5-6, the J call TRBJ1-4, with D unresolved. CDR3 length: 14 amino acids. Germline CDR1 SGHDT, CDR2 YYEEEE. V lost 2 bases and J 2 bases, leaving 7 bases between the germline ends. The chain's CDR3 is CASSFGQTNEKLFF. CDR3 nucleotide sequence: TGTGCCAGCAGCTTTGGGCAGACTAATGAAAAACTGTTTTTT. The whole variable domain, remainder taken from reference TRBV5-6 and TRBJ1-4, is DAGVTQSPTHLIKTRGQQVTLRCSPKSGHDTVSWYQQALGQGPQFIFQYYEEEERQRGNFPDRFSGHQFPNYSSELNVNALLLGDSALYLCASSFGQTNEKLFFGSGTQLSVL.

The chain uses TRBV9 and TRBJ1-2; 9 nucleotides match TRBD1. This CDR3 spans 15 amino acids. Germline assignment: CDR1 SGDLS and CDR2 YYNGEE. V lost 4 bases and J lost 7; bases outside the gene matches: 11. This chain's CDR3 is CASSPTGGGYGGYTF. In DNA, the CDR3 is TGTGCCAGCAGCCCGACAGGGGGAGGGTATGGTGGCTACACCTTC. Full variable domain (missing parts from reference TRBV9 and TRBJ1-2): DSGVTQTPKHLITATGQRVTLRCSPRSGDLSVYWYQQSLDQGLQFLIQYYNGEERAKGNILERFSAQQFPDLHSELNLSSLELGDSALYFCASSPTGGGYGGYTFGSGTRLTVV.

The chain uses TRBV5-4 and TRBJ2-5; unclear D gene. Germline-derived CDR1 and CDR2 are SGHNT and YYREEE (reference sequence). V was cut by 4 bases and J by 5 bases, with 15 bases left in between. There are 14 residues in the CDR3. The chain's CDR3 is CASSRSSISETQYF. In DNA form, the CDR3 reads TGTGCCAGCAGCCGATCTAGTATATCGGAGACCCAGTACTTC. Combining the CDR3 with reference TRBV5-4 and TRBJ2-5 gives the whole variable domain ETGVTQSPTHLIKTRGQQVTLRCSSQSGHNTVSWYQQALGQGPQFIFQYYREEENGRGNFPPRFSGLQFPNYSSELNVNALELDDSALYLCASSRSSISETQYFGPGTRLLVL.

The rearrangement joins TRBV18 to TRBJ2-2; D perhaps matches TRBD2 (6 bases). V was trimmed by 2 bases and J by 5 bases, leaving 9 bases between them. The length of the CDR3 is 14 residues. Germline V gene sequence: CDR1 KGHSH, CDR2 LQKENI. The CDR3 sequence is CASSPGGGTGELFF. Written as DNA, the CDR3 is TGTGCCAGCTCACCAGGGGGAGGTACCGGGGAGCTGTTTTTT.

The rearrangement links TRBV5-6 to TRBJ2-5; the D gene is possibly TRBD2 (6 bases). The CDR3 loop spans 14 amino acids. The V end lost 5 bases, the J end lost 4 bases, and 15 bases lay between the germline ends. The germline CDR1 and CDR2 sequences are SGHDT and YYEEEE. The CDR3, as DNA: TGTGCCAGCAGATCCCGAGCCGGGGGAGAGACCCAGTACTTC. Protein: CASRSRAGGETQYF.

This clone was picked up one time. The V gene is TRBV27, the J gene TRBJ2-5; 11 nucleotides align to TRBD2. V lost 7 bases and J lost 2; bases outside the gene matches: 12. Per germline, CDR1 MNHEY and CDR2 SMNVEV (reference sequence). This CDR3 spans 17 amino acids. The CDR3 reads CASKRPGLAAEQETQYF. Written as DNA, the CDR3 is TGTGCCAGCAAACGGCCGGGACTAGCGGCCGAACAAGAGACCCAGTACTTC.

The V and J genes are TRBV29-1 and TRBJ2-7; a possible D gene is TRBD2 (6 bases). Between the trimmed V and J ends, which lost 4 bases and 3 bases, there was a span of 10 bases. Germline values: CDR1 SQVTM, CDR2 ANQGSEA. This CDR3 has 12 amino acids. The DNA of the CDR3 is TGCAGCGTTGCCGGGAGTGGCTACGAGCAGTACTTC. Its protein is CSVAGSGYEQYF.

The chain carries TRBV2 and TRBJ2-3; D is possibly TRBD2 (6 bases). With 4 bases removed from V and 6 bases from J, the gap between germline ends came to 17 bases. The length of the CDR3 is 15 residues. The germline CDR1 and CDR2 sequences are SNHLY and FYNNEI. In DNA form, the CDR3 reads TGTGCCAGCAGTGCAGGAGCGGGTCCCCAGGATACGCAGTATTTT. This gives the protein CASSAGAGPQDTQYF.

This sequence joins TRBV5-4 and TRBJ1-4; D unresolved. The CDR3 is made up of 13 amino acids. From germline, CDR1 is SGHNT and CDR2 YYREEE (reference sequence). With 2 bases removed from V and 7 bases from J, the gap between germline ends came to 9 bases. CDR3 protein: CASSFLPGEKLFF. In DNA form, the CDR3 reads TGTGCCAGCAGCTTCCTCCCGGGTGAAAAACTGTTTTTT.

V usage is TRBV29-1 and J usage is TRBJ2-5; D is uncertain. V lost 4 bases and J lost 4, with 10 bases in between. CDR1 and CDR2 (germline): SQVTM, ANQGSEA. This CDR3 spans 12 amino acids. CDR3 in DNA: TGCAGCGTTGGGGCAGGTGGAGAGACCCAGTACTTC. Encoded protein: CSVGAGGETQYF. Complete variable domain (other parts from reference TRBV29-1 and TRBJ2-5): SAVISQKPSRDICQRGTSLTIQCQVDSQVTMMFWYRQQPGQSLTLIATANQGSEATYESGFVIDKFPISRPNLTFSTLTVSNMSPEDSSIYLCSVGAGGETQYFGPGTRLLVL.